The sequence of this T cell receptor beta chain was determined in a study of metastatic and nonmetastatic thyroid tumors. On the study more broadly: Repertoires from malignant and benign thyroid patients were compared across blood and tumor or nodule tissue.

The CDR3 has 11 residues. CDR1 is MDHEN and CDR2 is SYDVKM in the germline V gene. The V end was cut by 3 bases, the J end by 2 bases, with 2 bases between. Source study methods: A classifier for distant metastasis in papillary thyroid cancer was constructed using CDR3 differences observed across clinicopathological groups. Through MiXCR, TCRdb re-clonotyped the PCR reads. Here the V and J calls rest on TCRdb's processing, not on the authors' analysis. The data hold roughly 35,000 clones, with approximately 34% observed a single time. This clone has only a few counts. Its specificity is not known. Until they underwent thyroid surgery, no patient had received any treatment. Study results and limitations: Benign nodules were reported to have significantly lower TCR beta diversity than malignant thyroid tumors, in blood and tumor.

Sequencing used tumor tissue. The receptor was isolated from a female donor with papillary thyroid cancer or a benign thyroid nodule (not recorded which). Some clones in this sample may be carry-over from other donors' samples. V is TRBV28 and J is TRBJ2-7; no clear D gene. CDR3 sequence reads: CASSLAYEQYF. CDR3 DNA sequence: TGTGCCAGCAGTTTGGCCTACGAGCAGTACTTC.